The 5 T cell receptor beta chains listed next were all sequenced from one sample in a study of blood T cells in healthy people across ages. Through a sample-barcoded 5' primer and a J-beta primer mix, a second PCR was run for about 7 to 12 cycles. TCRdb itself ran the 5' RACE reads through MiXCR, one entry per CDR3 protein. Among some 1.1 million distinct CDR3 sequences listed, under 40% were seen once. Sequenced input: blood. These receptors originate from a man aged 18-30 years in good health.

The rearrangement links TRBV4-2 to TRBJ2-1, with a tentative D call TRBD2 (7 bases). Germline loops: CDR1 LGHNA, CDR2 YNFKEQ. The CDR3 is 16 amino acids. The ends were cut back, 0 bases at V and 8 bases at J, with 17 bases in the middle. The DNA for the CDR3 is TGTGCCAGCAGCCAAGAAGGGGGGGGCCTCGGCGATGAGCAGTTCTTC. It specifies CASSQEGGGLGDEQFF.

The genes are TRBV6-1 and TRBJ2-7; 10 bases match TRBD1. Unmatched junction bases numbered 15, after V lost 6 bases and J lost 7 bases. CDR3 length: 16 residues. The germline V gene encodes CDR1 MNHNS and CDR2 SASEGT. This CDR3 reads CASSENDGTGVNEQYF. CDR3 coding DNA: TGTGCCAGCAGCGAAAACGACGGGACAGGGGTCAATGAGCAGTACTTC.

In the case of this clonotype: Compared with germline, one end of the junction differs, possibly owing to a read error. The chain joins TRBV6-2 or TRBV6-3 to TRBJ2-7; TRBD1 matches at 8 bases. CDR3 length equals 15 residues. Germline CDR1 MNHEY, CDR2 SVGEGT. In nucleotides, the CDR3 is TGTGCCGGCAGTCCCAAGACAGGGGACGCCTACGAGCAGTACTTC. It yields the protein CAGSPKTGDAYEQYF.

This clonotype came up many times. This rearrangement joins TRBV20-1 to TRBJ1-6; TRBD1 might be the D (5 bases). The germline CDR1 and CDR2 sequences are DFQATT and SNEGSKA (reference sequence). The CDR3 runs 15 residues. Trimming shortened V by 3 bases and J by 3 bases, and 12 bases separated the two germline ends. The CDR3 DNA is TGCAGTGCTAGGAAGAGGGGTGGCTATAATTCACCCCTCCACTTT. Translated, it gives CSARKRGGYNSPLHF.

The rearrangement links TRBV7-2 to TRBJ2-1, with 9 positions matching TRBD2. Germline V gives CDR1 SGHTA, CDR2 FQGNSA. V shed 1 base and J 13 bases; nucleotides not matched to a gene: 11. This CDR3 comprises 15 residues. CDR3 nucleotide sequence: TGTGCCAGCAGCTTAGATGCGGGGGGGCTGAAGACCCAGTTCTTC. Protein: CASSLDAGGLKTQFF.